These 7 T cell receptor beta chains originate from one sample sequenced in a study of PD-L1 blockade in urothelial cancer (dated by TCRdb to 2016 to 2017). Libraries were made using the immunoSEQ multiplex PCR assay. TCRdb mirrors the immuneACCESS table, restricted to in-frame sequences. Some clones are absent from its copies; in checked studies, under half trace to an unresolved V gene, and the reason for the others is unknown. Counted in this sample were fewer than 45,000 clones; about four fifths of them appeared once. The ten largest clonotypes hold approximately 3.4% of the sample. Sequences were derived from PBMCs, sampled around atezolizumab (anti-PD-L1) treatment. All receptors come from a man between 70 and 80 years old with urothelial cancer.

The genes are TRBV7-2 and TRBJ2-3; 13 bases are a match to TRBD2. The V gene's germline CDR1 is SGHTA and CDR2 FQGNSA. The CDR3 loop spans 16 amino acids. V lost 7 bases and J lost 2; bases outside the gene matches: 6. The CDR3 is CASKLAGGRNTDTQYF. As DNA, the CDR3 is TGTGCCAGCAAACTAGCGGGGGGGCGCAACACAGATACGCAGTATTTT.

This clone was seen only once. The J gene is TRBJ2-2, the V gene TRBV19; 7 bases match TRBD2. Germline lookup yields CDR1 LNHDA and CDR2 SQIVND (reference sequence). The ends lost 9 bases at V and 5 bases at J; junction bases unmatched: 9. CDR3 size: 14 residues. The CDR3 bases are TGTGCCAGCAACCTCGGACTAGAGACCGGGGAGCTGTTTTTT. This encodes CASNLGLETGELFF.

The V and J genes are TRBV7-9 and TRBJ1-5; TRBD1 aligns across 7 bases. Losses at the gene ends were 5 bases for V and 2 bases for J; bases not matched to a gene: 6. CDR3 length equals 15 residues. Germline V gene data show CDR1 as SEHNR and CDR2 as FQNEAQ (reference sequence). CDR3 in amino acids: CASSHQGQGNQPQHF. The DNA for the CDR3 is TGTGCCAGCAGCCACCAAGGACAGGGCAATCAGCCCCAGCATTTT.

The rearrangement uses TRBV7-8 and TRBJ2-7; 10 bases agree with TRBD1. J gave up 4 bases and V 5 bases, and 8 bases lay outside the gene matches. CDR3 length equals 15 residues. CDR1 and CDR2 (germline): SGHVS, FQNEAQ. The CDR3 coding sequence is TGTGCCAGCAGCCTCACTGGACAGGGGGAATACGAGCAGTACTTC. This gives the protein CASSLTGQGEYEQYF.

The chain joins TRBV4-3 to TRBJ1-5; D is unresolved. Germline CDR1 LGHNA, CDR2 YSLEER. V dropped 0 bases and J dropped 2 bases, with 8 bases sitting between them. The CDR3 covers 15 residues. The CDR3, as DNA: TGCGCCAGCAGCCAAGATAGGAGGGGCAATCAGCCCCAGCATTTT. Amino acids: CASSQDRRGNQPQHF.

J is TRBJ2-7 and V is TRBV27, with 10 bases matching TRBD1. The CDR3 extends over 15 amino acids. Per germline, CDR1 MNHEY and CDR2 SMNVEV (reference sequence). V lost 6 bases, J lost 1 base, and 6 bases stayed unmatched. CDR3 bases: TGTGCCAGCAGGTCCGGGACAGGGGAGTCCTACGAGCAGTACTTC. This encodes CASRSGTGESYEQYF.

V gene TRBV5-1 combines with J gene TRBJ2-1; TRBD1 might be the D (6 bases). V dropped 0 bases and J dropped 7 bases, with 11 bases sitting between them. The CDR3 has 14 residues. Germline V gene lookup returns CDR1 SGHRS and CDR2 YFSETQ. CDR3 coding DNA: TGCGCCAGCAGCTTGGCGGGACAAAGAAATGAGCAGTTCTTC. Translating it yields CASSLAGQRNEQFF.